The 8 T cell receptor beta chains listed next were all sequenced from one sample in a study of T cell responses to AZD1222 COVID-19 vaccine. The table came from immunoSEQ multiplex PCR; TCRdb's copy has only in-frame clones and leaves some out. The sample carries roughly 130,000 clones, 88% recorded once. Sequenced here: peripheral blood, sampled on day 0 of AZD1222 vaccination. The receptors here all came from an adult in good health.

The genes are TRBV3-1 (or the pseudogene TRBV3-2) and TRBJ1-5; possibly TRBD1 for D (6 bases). Germline V gene lookup returns CDR1 LGHDT and CDR2 YNNKEL (reference sequence). The CDR3 covers 16 residues. Trimming removed 8 bases at V and 2 bases at J, with 19 bases between. The CDR3 is CASLLYRDMRNQPQHF. The DNA of the CDR3 is TGTGCCAGCCTACTTTACAGGGACATGCGCAATCAGCCCCAGCATTTT.

The chain uses TRBV5-1 and TRBJ2-7, with 8 nucleotides matching TRBD1. The CDR3 spans 16 residues. V was clipped by 0 bases and J by 4 bases; unmatched bases: 9. The germline V gene encodes CDR1 SGHRS and CDR2 YFSETQ. CDR3 protein: CASSLDPGQVKYEQYF. In DNA form, the CDR3 reads TGCGCCAGCAGCTTGGACCCGGGACAGGTGAAATACGAGCAGTACTTC.

The chain couples TRBV19 to TRBJ2-3; no reliable D call. CDR1 LNHDA and CDR2 SQIVND come from the germline V gene (reference sequence). The V end was cut by 1 base, the J end by 6 bases, with 8 bases between. The CDR3 is 13 residues long. The CDR3 spells CASSIGPGDTQYF. CDR3 sequence (DNA): TGTGCCAGTAGTATAGGGCCTGGGGATACGCAGTATTTT.

This chain uses TRBV7-9 with TRBJ1-4; D uncertain. This CDR3 is built from 15 residues. V was pared by 2 bases and J by 8 bases, with 15 bases between. Germline CDR1 SEHNR, CDR2 FQNEAQ (reference sequence). The CDR3 bases are TGTGCCAGCAGCTTAACTGGACTAGCTGACGAAAAACTGTTTTTT. Translation: CASSLTGLADEKLFF.

CDR3 sequence: CASVPTGPRYEQYF. The CDR3 bases are TGTGCCAGCGTTCCCACGGGTCCTCGCTACGAGCAGTACTTC. The chain joins TRBV28 to TRBJ2-7, with D unclear. The V end was cut by 8 bases, the J end by 3 bases, with 17 bases between. The CDR3 has 14 residues. In germline, CDR1 is MDHEN, CDR2 SYDVKM.

The chain links TRBV3-1 (or the pseudogene TRBV3-2) to TRBJ2-7; 11 bases fit TRBD2. Germline values: CDR1 LGHDT, CDR2 YNNKEL (reference sequence). The CDR3 covers 15 residues. Trimming removed 2 bases from V and 3 bases from J; junction bases left unmatched: 3. DNA of the CDR3: TGTGCCAGCAGCCAACCGGGACTAGCGGACTACGAGCAGTACTTC. Residues: CASSQPGLADYEQYF.

The rearrangement uses TRBV7-9 and TRBJ2-4; D not certain. The CDR3 has 13 amino acids. V shed 1 base and J shed 7 bases, with 8 bases lying between them. Germline CDR1 reads SEHNR; CDR2 reads FQNEAQ (reference sequence). CDR3: CASSLGRSNIQYF. In DNA form, the CDR3 reads TGTGCCAGCAGCTTAGGACGGAGTAACATTCAGTACTTC.

The CDR3 reads CASSLSGSGGYTF. Here the CDR3 DNA reads TGTGCCAGCAGTTTATCAGGTTCTGGGGGCTACACCTTC. The V gene is TRBV27, the J gene TRBJ1-2; D ambiguous. CDR1 and CDR2 from the germline V gene are MNHEY and SMNVEV (reference sequence). CDR3 length equals 13 residues. The V gene lost 0 bases and the J gene lost 8 bases, with 10 bases spanning the gap.